A selection of T cell receptor beta chains follows, all from one sample in a study of yellow fever vaccine responses in identical twins. TCRdb recomputed calls from the RT-PCR reads with MiXCR, one row per CDR3 protein. Of thousands of distinct CDR3 sequences listed, 90% are singletons. Source: T cells from blood (PBMCs), unsorted or a sorted subset (not recorded which), taken before or after yellow fever vaccination (not recorded which). The receptors come from a woman younger than 30 who received the yellow fever vaccine. Each CDR3 is given with its conserved first and last residue. Each record gives: J gene, V gene, CDR3 protein.

j_call: TRBJ2-4; v_call: TRBV4-3; cdr3_aa: CASSPERSLGIQYF
j_call: TRBJ2-3; v_call: TRBV29-1; cdr3_aa: CSVERQLSSTDTQYF
j_call: TRBJ2-1; v_call: TRBV4-3; cdr3_aa: CASSQVEGASGYEQFF
j_call: TRBJ2-5; v_call: TRBV6-1; cdr3_aa: CASSPDYLQQETQYF
j_call: TRBJ1-5; v_call: TRBV29-1; cdr3_aa: CSVRTGAGQPQHF
j_call: TRBJ1-1; v_call: TRBV5-1; cdr3_aa: CASRPDRVGTEAFF
j_call: TRBJ2-7; v_call: TRBV16; cdr3_aa: CASSQLGLHEQYF
j_call: TRBJ2-7; v_call: TRBV7-9; cdr3_aa: CASNRQGDEQYF
j_call: TRBJ2-5; v_call: TRBV18; cdr3_aa: CASSPITGGPGETQYF
j_call: TRBJ2-7; v_call: TRBV5-6; cdr3_aa: CASSAGDRGDEQYF
j_call: TRBJ1-3; v_call: TRBV10-3; cdr3_aa: CAISGQGRSGNTIYF
j_call: TRBJ2-3; v_call: TRBV5-6; cdr3_aa: CASSWQGDTDTQYF
j_call: TRBJ2-3; v_call: TRBV29-1; cdr3_aa: CSEYRGRTQYF
j_call: TRBJ2-1; v_call: TRBV18; cdr3_aa: CATLRGGPLNEQFF
j_call: TRBJ2-3; v_call: TRBV19; cdr3_aa: CASSIKEGTDTQYF
j_call: TRBJ2-6; v_call: TRBV25-1; cdr3_aa: CASNPALTGANVLTF
j_call: TRBJ1-2; v_call: TRBV4-3; cdr3_aa: CASSQDQTASGYTF
j_call: TRBJ1-1; v_call: TRBV10-3; cdr3_aa: CAIGRAENTEAFF
j_call: TRBJ2-7; v_call: TRBV4-1; cdr3_aa: CASSLLISGSDEQYF
j_call: TRBJ1-5; v_call: TRBV29-1; cdr3_aa: CSVESGGGQPQHF
j_call: TRBJ2-7; v_call: TRBV18; cdr3_aa: CASSPETGGTYEQYF
j_call: TRBJ2-7; v_call: TRBV4-2; cdr3_aa: CASSLSSGGSYEQYF
j_call: TRBJ1-1; v_call: TRBV11-1; cdr3_aa: CASSSFEPAEAFF
j_call: TRBJ1-3; v_call: TRBV29-1; cdr3_aa: CSVHFSGNTIYF
j_call: TRBJ2-7; v_call: TRBV4-1; cdr3_aa: CASSQEYETGAYEQYF
j_call: TRBJ2-5; v_call: TRBV18; cdr3_aa: CASSLAGPQETQYF
j_call: TRBJ1-1; v_call: TRBV5-1; cdr3_aa: CASSFPTGGGNTEAFF
j_call: TRBJ2-5; v_call: TRBV24-1; cdr3_aa: CATSVGGQSGRKTQYF
j_call: TRBJ1-1; v_call: TRBV10-1; cdr3_aa: CASSESIGMNTEAFF
j_call: TRBJ1-6; v_call: TRBV11-1; cdr3_aa: CASSLAVSDRHSLHF
j_call: TRBJ2-1; v_call: TRBV14; cdr3_aa: CANRGNEQFF
j_call: TRBJ2-7; v_call: TRBV7-9; cdr3_aa: CASTLDTTYEQYF
j_call: TRBJ2-7; v_call: TRBV28; cdr3_aa: CASSTDSVGSYEQYF
j_call: TRBJ2-7; v_call: TRBV13; cdr3_aa: CASTDRGVNEQYF
j_call: TRBJ2-2; v_call: TRBV18; cdr3_aa: CASCASRNTGELFF
j_call: TRBJ2-1; v_call: TRBV12-3/TRBV12-4; cdr3_aa: CASSQGSSYNEQFF
j_call: TRBJ2-1; v_call: TRBV29-1; cdr3_aa: CSVEEFWSVIYNEQFF
j_call: TRBJ2-3; v_call: TRBV28; cdr3_aa: CATRDSQAGGTDTQYF
j_call: TRBJ2-5; v_call: TRBV15; cdr3_aa: CATSRGLAGKIETQYF
j_call: TRBJ1-1; v_call: TRBV29-1; cdr3_aa: CSVDCRAFF
j_call: TRBJ2-1; v_call: TRBV15; cdr3_aa: CATSGSGGAYNEQFF
j_call: TRBJ1-2; v_call: TRBV10-3; cdr3_aa: CAIMTNLGYTF
j_call: TRBJ2-1; v_call: TRBV6-6; cdr3_aa: CASSYGGSYNEQFF
j_call: TRBJ2-7; v_call: TRBV10-3; cdr3_aa: CAISEDHYEQYF
j_call: TRBJ2-2; v_call: TRBV5-1; cdr3_aa: CASSWGTATGELFF
j_call: TRBJ1-2; v_call: TRBV7-3; cdr3_aa: CASSLRTYGYTF
j_call: TRBJ2-1; v_call: TRBV11-1; cdr3_aa: CASSTTSGRAFNEQFF
j_call: TRBJ2-7; v_call: TRBV20-1; cdr3_aa: CSASGAGSYEQYF